These 14 T cell receptor beta chains originate from one sample sequenced in a study of cytomegalovirus exposure and HLA in healthy donors. The PCR used 60 Vbeta and 13 Jbeta primers. The table came from immunoSEQ multiplex PCR; TCRdb's copy has only in-frame clones and leaves some out. The table lists under 65,000 clones, approximately 84% of them singletons. The sequenced sample was PBMCs. These TCRs come from a man aged 50 or older in good health and CMV-seronegative.

A single count supports this clone. The genes are TRBV7-8 and TRBJ2-2; D possibly corresponds to TRBD2 (6 bases). The length of the CDR3 is 19 residues. Germline-derived CDR1 and CDR2 are SGHVS and FQNEAQ. V lost 5 bases and J 6 bases, leaving 28 bases between the germline ends. As DNA, the CDR3 is TGTGCCAGCAGCCCACGCAGAACCCAGGCGGGACGTCGACCCGGGGAGCTGTTTTTT. Its protein is CASSPRRTQAGRRPGELFF.

This clone was counted once. The rearrangement joins TRBV6-5 to TRBJ2-7, with 8 bases fitting TRBD2. The length of the CDR3 is 14 residues. CDR1 is MNHEY, CDR2 SVGAGI, per germline. After removal of 4 bases from V and 2 bases from J, the junction contained 4 bases not matched to a gene. The CDR3 coding sequence is TGTGCCAGCAGTTGGCGGGGGGAAACCTACGAGCAGTACTTC. It encodes CASSWRGETYEQYF.

CDR3 coding DNA: TGTGCCAGCAGTGACTCGTCAGGGCGCACAGATACGCAGTATTTT. This codes for CASSDSSGRTDTQYF. The V gene is TRBV6-4, the J gene TRBJ2-3; maybe TRBD1 (5 bases). The V end was cut by 0 bases, the J end by 1 base, with 8 bases between. The CDR3 has 15 residues. The V gene's germline CDR1 is MRHNA and CDR2 SNTAGT.

The J gene is TRBJ1-2, the V gene TRBV6-1; 8 positions match TRBD1. The CDR3 has 14 residues. The trim removed 4 bases at V and 2 bases at J, leaving 3 bases unmatched. Germline V gene lookup returns CDR1 MNHNS and CDR2 SASEGT. The CDR3 reads CASSVGQENYGYTF. CDR3 DNA: TGTGCCAGCAGTGTGGGACAGGAGAACTATGGCTACACCTTC.

The rearrangement links TRBV6-5 to TRBJ1-2; 9 nucleotides align to TRBD1. The CDR3 spans 14 residues. The J segment lost 4 bases and the V segment lost 2 bases, leaving 2 bases of the junction unmatched. Looked up from germline, CDR1 is MNHEY and CDR2 is SVGAGI. CDR3 DNA: TGTGCCAGCAGTTACGAGGGACAGGGCTATGGCTACACCTTC. This encodes CASSYEGQGYGYTF.

The V and J genes are TRBV7-9 and TRBJ1-6, with D hard to call. V dropped 1 base and J dropped 7 bases, with 8 bases sitting between them. Germline lookup yields CDR1 SEHNR and CDR2 FQNEAQ (reference sequence). CDR3 length equals 14 residues. CDR3 sequence: CASSLGGKNSPLHF. The CDR3 DNA is TGTGCCAGCAGCTTAGGCGGAAAAAATTCACCCCTCCACTTT.

The CDR3 spells CASSLRPEWETQYF. For the CDR3, the DNA is TGCGCCAGCAGCTTGAGGCCGGAGTGGGAGACCCAGTACTTC. The V call is TRBV5-1, the J call TRBJ2-5; D gene ambiguous. The germline V and J ends were trimmed by 1 base and 5 bases, with 12 bases remaining between them. Germline values: CDR1 SGHRS, CDR2 YFSETQ. The CDR3 spans 14 residues. Supplemented by reference TRBV5-1 and TRBJ2-5, the full variable domain reads KAGVTQTPRYLIKTRGQQVTLSCSPISGHRSVSWYQQTPGQGLQFLFEYFSETQRNKGNFPGRFSGRQFSNSRSEMNVSTLELGDSALYLCASSLRPEWETQYFGPGTRLLVL.

This clone has only one observation. The V call is TRBV27, the J call TRBJ2-7, with D perhaps matching TRBD1 (6 bases). V lost 3 bases, J lost 2 bases, and 20 bases lay in between. CDR1 and CDR2 from the germline V gene are MNHEY and SMNVEV (reference sequence). The CDR3 runs to 17 residues. The CDR3 DNA follows: TGTGCCAGCAGTTTCAGTGGGGCTCAGGGGTTGACCTACGAGCAGTACTTC. This sequence encodes CASSFSGAQGLTYEQYF.

The J gene is TRBJ2-3, the V gene TRBV7-3, with a possible D match to TRBD1 (6 bases). Germline lookup yields CDR1 SGHTA and CDR2 FQGTGA. V lost 4 bases and J lost 0, with 11 bases in between. This CDR3 is built from 15 residues. CDR3 region: CASSSQGQSTDTQYF. CDR3 coding DNA: TGTGCCAGCAGCTCCCAGGGGCAAAGCACAGATACGCAGTATTTT.

The table lists this clone with a count of one. The chain couples TRBV5-1 to TRBJ1-5; perhaps TRBD1 as D (5 bases). Germline-derived CDR1 and CDR2 are SGHRS and YFSETQ. This CDR3 contains 14 residues. V gave up 7 bases and J gave up 2 bases, with 13 bases separating them. The CDR3 region has the DNA TGCGCCAGCCGACAGACCTATGGCAATCAGCCCCAGCATTTT. Translation: CASRQTYGNQPQHF. The whole variable domain, filled in from reference TRBV5-1 and TRBJ1-5, reads KAGVTQTPRYLIKTRGQQVTLSCSPISGHRSVSWYQQTPGQGLQFLFEYFSETQRNKGNFPGRFSGRQFSNSRSEMNVSTLELGDSALYLCASRQTYGNQPQHFGDGTRLSIL.

The rearrangement links TRBV11-3 to TRBJ1-2; D is unclear. Trimming cost V 6 bases and J 2 bases, with 13 bases left between them. The CDR3 spans 14 residues. Germline CDR1 and CDR2: SGHNT and YENEEA. The chain's CDR3 is CASRFEGGNYGYTF. Here the CDR3 DNA reads TGTGCCAGCAGATTTGAGGGAGGGAACTATGGCTACACCTTC.

CDR3 region: CSVELVSSKSNEQFF. CDR3 sequence (DNA): TGCAGCGTTGAACTGGTATCTAGCAAATCCAATGAGCAGTTCTTC. The genes are TRBV29-1 and TRBJ2-1, with D tentatively TRBD2 (5 bases). CDR1 and CDR2 (germline): SQVTM, ANQGSEA. V was trimmed by 2 bases and J by 6 bases, leaving 17 bases between them. The CDR3 runs to 15 residues.

V usage is TRBV5-4 and J usage is TRBJ1-2; D is undetermined. The CDR3 is 13 residues long. Germline CDR1 reads SGHNT; CDR2 reads YYREEE (reference sequence). Trimming took off 3 bases at V and 2 bases at J, with 8 bases between the two ends. As DNA, the CDR3 is TGTGCCAGCAGCTGGGGAGACAACTATGGCTACACCTTC. Its translation: CASSWGDNYGYTF.

This chain uses TRBV19 with TRBJ2-3; 9 positions match TRBD1. The CDR3 has 15 amino acids. The junction had 7 bases not matched to a gene; V was cut back by 6 bases and J by 3 bases. Per germline, CDR1 LNHDA and CDR2 SQIVND (reference sequence). The CDR3, as DNA: TGTGCCAGTAGACCTTCGGGACAGGGTACAGATACGCAGTATTTT. This encodes CASRPSGQGTDTQYF.